This TCR beta chain is from a study of human T cells and chemical hapten exposure. This clonotype was seen a few times. V was shortened by 0 bases and J by 2 bases, with 12 bases between the two germline ends. Per the germline V gene, CDR1 is SGHRS and CDR2 is YFSETQ. The CDR3 has 16 residues. Time point here: patch test 2, 6 weeks after DPC sensitization. Stated treatment: therapeutic diphenylcyclopropenone sensitization with weekly scalp DPC. Blood sampling occurred before each patch-test application. The study used a library that attached unique molecular identifiers to individual cDNA molecules. Original methodology: Per-sample TCR counts ranged from 23,224 to 690,600, median about 90,000. MiXCR was run by TCRdb on the RACE reads, yielding one entry per CDR3 protein. None of the V and J calls come from the authors' own analysis; TCRdb made them. The sample has approximately 87,000 distinct CDR3 sequences, over 10% seen once.

The chain has TRBV5-1 and TRBJ1-3, with D possibly being TRBD1 (6 bases). This receptor was obtained from a woman in her forties with alopecia areata. Some clones in this sample may be carry-over from other donors' samples. The source material was whole blood, sampled in connection with sensitization to the hapten diphenylcyclopropenone (DPC). Written as DNA, the CDR3 is TGCGCCAGCAGCTTGGCCCCTACAGGGACTGGAAACACCATATATTTT. This encodes CASSLAPTGTGNTIYF.